A selection of T cell receptor beta chains follows, all from one sample in a study of CD8 T cells in ankylosing spondylitis. TCRdb passed the 5' RACE reads through MiXCR, listing each CDR3 protein once. The sample comprises about 250,000 distinct CDR3 sequences, roughly 32% of which are singletons, and 4% to 5% rests with the top ten. Sequenced: blood, either unsorted or a sorted T cell fraction (not recorded which). Receptors originate from a male donor with ankylosing spondylitis or in good health (not recorded which). Both conserved end residues are part of each CDR3. The order of the fields is clone size, J gene, D gene, V gene, CDR3 protein, CDR3 DNA. A D gene is named only where the DNA matches it firmly. Not every row has a clone size; where given, it reads once, few, many or a size class.

>NA|TRBJ2-5|NA|TRBV9
CASSVGADQETQYF
TGTGCCAGCAGCGTGGGGGCGGACCAAGAGACCCAGTACTTC
>NA|TRBJ2-5|TRBD2|TRBV28
CASSPERGSQETQYF
TGTGCCAGCAGTCCTGAGCGGGGGTCCCAAGAGACCCAGTACTTC
>NA|TRBJ1-3|NA|TRBV15
CATSRDFEYSGNTIYF
TGTGCCACCAGCAGAGATTTCGAGTACTCTGGAAACACCATATATTTT
>NA|TRBJ1-1|NA|TRBV15
CATSRDGTWGF
TGTGCCACCAGCAGAGACGGGACATGGGGATTT
>few|TRBJ2-5|NA|TRBV7-6
CASSIGHTAETQYF
TGTGCCAGCAGCATAGGGCATACGGCGGAGACCCAGTACTTC
>NA|TRBJ2-2|NA|TRBV12-3/TRBV12-4
CASSGRVTTAGELFF
TGTGCCAGCAGTGGACGGGTGACAACAGCCGGGGAGCTGTTTTTT
>NA|TRBJ2-2|TRBD2|TRBV12-3/TRBV12-4
CASSRTSGGARTGELFF
TGTGCCAGCAGCCGGACTAGCGGGGGGGCCCGAACCGGGGAGCTGTTTTTT
>few|TRBJ2-1|NA|TRBV2
CASSQPTYNEQFF
TGTGCCAGCAGTCAACCTACCTACAATGAGCAGTTCTTC
>NA|TRBJ2-3|TRBD1|TRBV7-6
CASSLDTGGAGTDTQYF
TGTGCCAGCAGCTTAGACACAGGGGGCGCCGGCACAGATACGCAGTATTTT
>NA|TRBJ1-2|TRBD1|TRBV20-1
CSARAMNWGQGAQNGYTF
TGCAGTGCTAGAGCTATGAACTGGGGACAGGGGGCGCAGAATGGCTACACCTTC
>few|TRBJ2-5|TRBD1|TRBV10-3
CAIADVPGQGIAETQYF
TGTGCCATCGCGGACGTTCCGGGACAGGGGATAGCAGAGACCCAGTACTTC
>NA|TRBJ1-5|NA|TRBV15
CATSTAGDQPQHF
TGTGCCACCAGCACCGCAGGGGATCAGCCCCAGCATTTT
>NA|TRBJ2-3|TRBD1|TRBV12-3/TRBV12-4
CASSFEGAADTQYF
TGTGCCAGCAGTTTCGAGGGGGCCGCAGATACGCAGTATTTT
>NA|TRBJ2-5|TRBD2|TRBV5-1
CASSLVASGGFQETQYF
TGCGCCAGCAGCTTGGTTGCTAGCGGGGGTTTCCAAGAGACCCAGTACTTC
>NA|TRBJ2-7|NA|TRBV6-2/TRBV6-3
CASSYPEGAIYEQYF
TGTGCCAGCAGTTACCCGGAGGGGGCTATCTACGAGCAGTACTTC
>NA|TRBJ1-1|TRBD1|TRBV3-1
CASSQPTGGVTEAFF
TGTGCCAGCAGCCAACCGACAGGGGGCGTCACTGAAGCTTTCTTT
>NA|TRBJ2-3|NA|TRBV20-1
CSARELAQYF
TGCAGTGCTAGGGAGCTGGCGCAGTATTTT
>NA|TRBJ2-5|NA|TRBV5-1
CASSPSRGEVETQYF
TGCGCCAGCAGCCCAAGTCGAGGGGAGGTGGAGACCCAGTACTTC
>few|TRBJ1-6|NA|TRBV12-3/TRBV12-4
CASIQNWVDSPLHF
TGTGCCAGCATCCAGAATTGGGTAGACTCACCCCTCCACTTT
>few|TRBJ2-7|TRBD1|TRBV20-1
CSASHTARGLEQYF
TGCAGTGCTAGCCACACTGCCAGGGGGCTCGAGCAGTACTTC
>once|TRBJ1-3|NA|TRBV29-1
CSVRIDWKNSGNTIYF
TGCAGCGTACGAATCGACTGGAAGAACTCTGGAAACACCATATATTTT
>NA|TRBJ2-1|TRBD2|TRBV20-1
CSAGRGLAVYNEQFF
TGCAGTGCTGGCCGCGGACTAGCGGTCTACAATGAGCAGTTCTTC
>few|TRBJ2-2|NA|TRBV12-3/TRBV12-4
CASSLVGPGELFF
TGTGCCAGCAGTTTAGTGGGCCCCGGGGAGCTGTTTTTT
>NA|TRBJ2-7|NA|TRBV10-3
CAISGPSYDGDPSYEQYF
TGTGCCATCAGTGGTCCGAGCTATGACGGGGACCCCTCCTACGAGCAGTACTTC
>NA|TRBJ1-4|TRBD1|TRBV4-1
CASSPGDRELEKLFF
TGCGCCAGCAGCCCCGGGGACAGGGAGCTTGAAAAACTGTTTTTT
>few|TRBJ2-7|NA|TRBV6-1
CASAYTGTPSYEQYF
TGTGCCAGCGCTTATACCGGGACACCCTCCTACGAGCAGTACTTC
>NA|TRBJ2-6|NA|TRBV12-3/TRBV12-4
CASRPGQANVLTF
TGTGCCAGCAGGCCGGGGCAGGCCAACGTCCTGACTTTC
>few|TRBJ2-5|TRBD1|TRBV12-3/TRBV12-4
CASSLWTGGVETQYF
TGTGCCAGCAGTTTATGGACAGGGGGCGTGGAGACCCAGTACTTC
>NA|TRBJ2-2|NA|TRBV12-3/TRBV12-4
CASRQAGGELFF
TGTGCCAGCCGGCAGGCTGGCGGGGAGCTGTTTTTT
>NA|TRBJ2-3|NA|TRBV5-1
CASSYPYKGGTDTQYF
TGCGCCAGCAGCTACCCTTATAAGGGGGGCACAGATACGCAGTATTTT
>few|TRBJ2-5|NA|TRBV7-8
CASSLGGRGYQETQYF
TGTGCCAGCAGCCTTGGGGGGCGGGGGTACCAAGAGACCCAGTACTTC
>NA|TRBJ2-7|NA|TRBV20-1
CSASFGLASYEQYF
TGCAGTGCTAGCTTCGGGTTAGCGTCCTACGAGCAGTACTTC
>NA|TRBJ1-1|NA|TRBV12-3/TRBV12-4
CASILQARTEAFF
TGTGCCAGCATTCTCCAGGCGCGCACTGAAGCTTTCTTT
>NA|TRBJ2-3|NA|TRBV10-3
CAISADSTRDTQYF
TGTGCCATCAGTGCCGACTCTACTAGAGATACGCAGTATTTT
>few|TRBJ2-1|NA|TRBV20-1
CSAPGSPNEQFF
TGCAGTGCTCCCGGGAGCCCCAATGAGCAGTTCTTC
>NA|TRBJ1-2|NA|TRBV20-1
CSAREKGHYLEPFF
TGCAGTGCTAGAGAGAAAGGACACTACCTAGAGCCATTCTTC